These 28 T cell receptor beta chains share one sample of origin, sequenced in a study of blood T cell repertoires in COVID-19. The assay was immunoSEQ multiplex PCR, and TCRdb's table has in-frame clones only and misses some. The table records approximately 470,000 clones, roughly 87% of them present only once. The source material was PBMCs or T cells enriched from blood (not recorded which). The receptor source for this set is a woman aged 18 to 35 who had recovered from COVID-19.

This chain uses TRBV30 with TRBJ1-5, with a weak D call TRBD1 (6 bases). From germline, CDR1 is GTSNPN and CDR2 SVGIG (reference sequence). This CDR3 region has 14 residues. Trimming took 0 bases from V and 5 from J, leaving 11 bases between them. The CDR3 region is CAWSVLAGDQPQHF. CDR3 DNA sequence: TGTGCCTGGAGTGTACTTGCAGGGGATCAGCCCCAGCATTTT. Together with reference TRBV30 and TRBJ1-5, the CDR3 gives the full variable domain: SQTIHQWPATLVQPVGSPLSLECTVEGTSNPNLYWYRQAAGRGLQLLFYSVGIGQISSEVPQNLSASRPQDRQFILSSKKLLLSDSGFYLCAWSVLAGDQPQHFGDGTRLSIL.

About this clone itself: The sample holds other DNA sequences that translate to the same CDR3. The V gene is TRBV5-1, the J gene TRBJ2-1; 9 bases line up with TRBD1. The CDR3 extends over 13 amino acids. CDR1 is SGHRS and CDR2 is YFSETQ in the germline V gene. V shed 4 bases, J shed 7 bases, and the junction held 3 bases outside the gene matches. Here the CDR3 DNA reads TGCGCCAGCAGCCCTGGGACAGGGAATGAGCAGTTCTTC. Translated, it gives CASSPGTGNEQFF.

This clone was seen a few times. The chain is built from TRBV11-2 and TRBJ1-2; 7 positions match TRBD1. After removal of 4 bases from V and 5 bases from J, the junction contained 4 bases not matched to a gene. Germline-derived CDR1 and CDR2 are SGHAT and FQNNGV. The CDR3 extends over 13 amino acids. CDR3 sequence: CASSSRGEYGYTF. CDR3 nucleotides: TGTGCCAGCAGCTCCAGGGGGGAGTATGGCTACACCTTC.

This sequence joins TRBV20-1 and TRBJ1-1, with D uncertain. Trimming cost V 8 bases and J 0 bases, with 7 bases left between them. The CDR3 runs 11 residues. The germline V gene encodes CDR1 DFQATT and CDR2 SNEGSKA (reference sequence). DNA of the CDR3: TGCAGTCCCGTTCTGAACACTGAAGCTTTCTTT. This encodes CSPVLNTEAFF.

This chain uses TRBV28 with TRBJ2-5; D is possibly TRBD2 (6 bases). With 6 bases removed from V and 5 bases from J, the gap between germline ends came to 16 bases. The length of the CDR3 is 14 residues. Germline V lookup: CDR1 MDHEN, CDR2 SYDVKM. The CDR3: CASSPTSSWETQYF. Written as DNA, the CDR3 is TGTGCCAGCAGCCCTACTAGCTCCTGGGAGACCCAGTACTTC. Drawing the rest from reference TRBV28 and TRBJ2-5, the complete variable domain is DVKVTQSSRYLVKRTGEKVFLECVQDMDHENMFWYRQDPGLGLRLIYFSYDVKMKEKGDIPEGYSVSREKKERFSLILESASTNQTSMYLCASSPTSSWETQYFGPGTRLLVL.

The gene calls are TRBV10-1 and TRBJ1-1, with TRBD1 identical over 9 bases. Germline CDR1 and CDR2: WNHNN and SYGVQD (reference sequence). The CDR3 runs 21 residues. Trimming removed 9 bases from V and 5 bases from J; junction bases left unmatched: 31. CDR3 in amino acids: CASPGSSSEWTGDFSRTEAFF. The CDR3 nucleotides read TGCGCCAGTCCCGGGTCCAGCAGTGAGTGGACAGGGGATTTTTCGAGGACTGAAGCTTTCTTT.

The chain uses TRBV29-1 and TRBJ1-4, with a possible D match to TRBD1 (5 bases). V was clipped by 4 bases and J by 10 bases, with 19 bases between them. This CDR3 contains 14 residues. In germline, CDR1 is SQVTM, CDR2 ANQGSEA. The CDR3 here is CSVGEGAGTGKLFF. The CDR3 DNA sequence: TGCAGCGTTGGAGAGGGAGCGGGGACGGGAAAACTGTTTTTT. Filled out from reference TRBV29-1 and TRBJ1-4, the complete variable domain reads SAVISQKPSRDICQRGTSLTIQCQVDSQVTMMFWYRQQPGQSLTLIATANQGSEATYESGFVIDKFPISRPNLTFSTLTVSNMSPEDSSIYLCSVGEGAGTGKLFFGSGTQLSVL.

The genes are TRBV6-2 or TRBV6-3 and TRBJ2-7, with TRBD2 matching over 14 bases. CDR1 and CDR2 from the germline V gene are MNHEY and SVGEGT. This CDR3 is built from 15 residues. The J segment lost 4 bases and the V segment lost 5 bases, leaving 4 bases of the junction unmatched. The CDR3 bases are TGTGCCAGCAGTACCCGGACTAGCGGGGGGTACGAGCAGTACTTC. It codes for CASSTRTSGGYEQYF.

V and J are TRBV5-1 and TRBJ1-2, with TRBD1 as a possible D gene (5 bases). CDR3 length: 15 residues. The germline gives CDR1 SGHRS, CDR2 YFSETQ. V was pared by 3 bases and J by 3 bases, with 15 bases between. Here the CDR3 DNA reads TGCGCCAGCAGCTGGGGCGACAGTCGGGACTATGGCTACACCTTC. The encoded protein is CASSWGDSRDYGYTF.

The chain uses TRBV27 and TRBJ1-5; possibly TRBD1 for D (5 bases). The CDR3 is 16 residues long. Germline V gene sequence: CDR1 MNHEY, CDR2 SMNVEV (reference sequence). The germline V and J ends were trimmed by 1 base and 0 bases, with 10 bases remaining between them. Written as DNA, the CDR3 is TGTGCCAGCAGTTTATTAGCAGGGAATAGCAATCAGCCCCAGCATTTT. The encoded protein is CASSLLAGNSNQPQHF.

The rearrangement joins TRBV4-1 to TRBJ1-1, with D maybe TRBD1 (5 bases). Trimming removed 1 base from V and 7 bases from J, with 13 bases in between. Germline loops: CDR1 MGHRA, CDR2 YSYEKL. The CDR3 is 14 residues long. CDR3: CASSQAPGSNEAFF. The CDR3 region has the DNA TGCGCCAGCAGCCAAGCCCCAGGGTCTAATGAAGCTTTCTTT.

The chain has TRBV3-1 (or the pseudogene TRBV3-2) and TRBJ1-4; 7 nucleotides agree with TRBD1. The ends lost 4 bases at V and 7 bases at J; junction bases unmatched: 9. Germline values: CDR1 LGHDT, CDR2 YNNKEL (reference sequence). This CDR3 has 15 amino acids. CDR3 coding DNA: TGTGCCAGCAGCCCGCCAGGGACAGAGGGTGAAAAACTGTTTTTT. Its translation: CASSPPGTEGEKLFF.

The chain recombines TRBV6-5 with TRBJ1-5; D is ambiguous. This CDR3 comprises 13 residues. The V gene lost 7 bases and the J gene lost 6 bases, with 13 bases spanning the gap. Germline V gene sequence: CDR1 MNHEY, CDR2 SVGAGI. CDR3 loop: CASKPTGFQPQHF. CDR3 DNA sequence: TGTGCCAGCAAACCTACGGGATTTCAGCCCCAGCATTTT.

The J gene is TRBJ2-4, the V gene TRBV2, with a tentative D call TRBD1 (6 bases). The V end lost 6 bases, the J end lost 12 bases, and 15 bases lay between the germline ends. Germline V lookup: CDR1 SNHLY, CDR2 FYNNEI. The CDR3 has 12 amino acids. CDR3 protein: CASRWDTPDQYF. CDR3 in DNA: TGTGCCAGCAGGTGGGACACTCCCGATCAGTACTTC.

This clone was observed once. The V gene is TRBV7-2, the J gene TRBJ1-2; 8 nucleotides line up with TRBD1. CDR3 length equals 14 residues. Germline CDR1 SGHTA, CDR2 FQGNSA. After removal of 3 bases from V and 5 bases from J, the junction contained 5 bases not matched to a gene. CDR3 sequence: CASSFGQGEYGYTF. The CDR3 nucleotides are TGTGCCAGCAGCTTCGGACAGGGAGAGTATGGCTACACCTTC.

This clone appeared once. Here the CDR3 DNA reads TGTGCCAGCATCCTAAGTGGTGTCTACGAGCAGTACTTC. It encodes CASILSGVYEQYF. The genes are TRBV6-5 and TRBJ2-7, with unresolved D. Germline V lookup: CDR1 MNHEY, CDR2 SVGAGI. V shed 7 bases and J shed 3 bases, with 13 bases lying between them. The CDR3 consists of 13 residues.

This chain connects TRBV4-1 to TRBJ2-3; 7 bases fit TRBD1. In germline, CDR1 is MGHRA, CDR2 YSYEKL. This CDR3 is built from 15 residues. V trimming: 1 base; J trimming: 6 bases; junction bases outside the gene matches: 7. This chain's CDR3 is CASSQALETGDTQYF. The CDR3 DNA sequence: TGCGCCAGCAGCCAAGCGCTTGAGACAGGGGATACGCAGTATTTT.

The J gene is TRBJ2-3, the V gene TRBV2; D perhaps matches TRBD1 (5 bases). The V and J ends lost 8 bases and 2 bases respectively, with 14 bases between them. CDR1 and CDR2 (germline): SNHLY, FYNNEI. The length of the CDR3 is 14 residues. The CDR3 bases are TGTGCCAGCCGCCAGGGATGGGCCACAGATACGCAGTATTTT. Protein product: CASRQGWATDTQYF.

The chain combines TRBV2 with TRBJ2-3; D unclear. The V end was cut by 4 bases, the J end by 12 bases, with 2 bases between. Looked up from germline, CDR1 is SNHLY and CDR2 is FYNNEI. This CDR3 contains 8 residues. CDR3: CASSVQYF. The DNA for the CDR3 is TGTGCCAGCAGTGTACAGTATTTT.

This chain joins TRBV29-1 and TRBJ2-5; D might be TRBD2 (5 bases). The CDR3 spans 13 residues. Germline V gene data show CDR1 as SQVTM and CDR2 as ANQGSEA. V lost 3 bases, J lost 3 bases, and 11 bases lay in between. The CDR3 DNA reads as TGCAGCGTTGAGAACAACGGGGAAGAGACCCAGTACTTC. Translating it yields CSVENNGEETQYF. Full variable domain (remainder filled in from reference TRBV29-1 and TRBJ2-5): SAVISQKPSRDICQRGTSLTIQCQVDSQVTMMFWYRQQPGQSLTLIATANQGSEATYESGFVIDKFPISRPNLTFSTLTVSNMSPEDSSIYLCSVENNGEETQYFGPGTRLLVL.

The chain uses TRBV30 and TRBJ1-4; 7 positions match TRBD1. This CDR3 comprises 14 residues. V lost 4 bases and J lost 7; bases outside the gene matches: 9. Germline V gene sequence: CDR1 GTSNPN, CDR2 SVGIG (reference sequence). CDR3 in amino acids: CAWKGEGAREKLFF. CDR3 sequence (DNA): TGTGCCTGGAAAGGCGAGGGGGCGCGTGAAAAACTGTTTTTT.

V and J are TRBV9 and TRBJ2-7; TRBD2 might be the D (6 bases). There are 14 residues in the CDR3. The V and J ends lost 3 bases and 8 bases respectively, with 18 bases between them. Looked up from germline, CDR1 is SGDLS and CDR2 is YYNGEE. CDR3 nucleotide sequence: TGTGCCAGCAGCGCGGAGGCCGGGACTTTTCAGCAGTACTTC. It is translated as CASSAEAGTFQQYF.

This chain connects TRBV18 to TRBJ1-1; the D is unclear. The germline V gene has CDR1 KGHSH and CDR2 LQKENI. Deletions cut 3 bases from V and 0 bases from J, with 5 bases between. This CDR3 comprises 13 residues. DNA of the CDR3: TGTGCCAGCTCACCCGGGATGAACACTGAAGCTTTCTTT. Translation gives CASSPGMNTEAFF.

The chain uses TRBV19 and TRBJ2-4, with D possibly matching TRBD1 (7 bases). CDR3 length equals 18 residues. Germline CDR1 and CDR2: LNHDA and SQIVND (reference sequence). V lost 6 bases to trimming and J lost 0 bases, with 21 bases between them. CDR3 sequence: CASSKRGTEVLAKNIQYF. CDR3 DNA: TGTGCCAGTAGCAAGCGCGGGACAGAAGTTTTAGCCAAAAACATTCAGTACTTC.

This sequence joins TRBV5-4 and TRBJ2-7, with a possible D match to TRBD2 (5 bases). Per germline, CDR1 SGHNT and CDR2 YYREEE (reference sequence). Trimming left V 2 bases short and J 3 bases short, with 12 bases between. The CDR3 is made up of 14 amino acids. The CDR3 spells CASSFSDNFYEQYF. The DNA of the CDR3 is TGTGCCAGCAGCTTTAGCGACAACTTCTACGAGCAGTACTTC.

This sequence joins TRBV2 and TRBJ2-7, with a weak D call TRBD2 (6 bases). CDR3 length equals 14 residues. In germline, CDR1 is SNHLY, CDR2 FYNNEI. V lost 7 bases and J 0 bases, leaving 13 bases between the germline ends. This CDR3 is CASKRDGSSYEQYF. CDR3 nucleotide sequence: TGTGCCAGCAAAAGGGACGGGAGCTCCTACGAGCAGTACTTC.

Here the CDR3 reads CASSSTGTHYGYTF. CDR3 nucleotides: TGTGCCAGCAGCTCCACCGGGACACACTATGGCTACACCTTC. The V gene is TRBV3-1 (or the pseudogene TRBV3-2), the J gene TRBJ1-2, with TRBD1 as a possible D gene (6 bases). This CDR3 spans 14 amino acids. Looked up from germline, CDR1 is LGHDT and CDR2 is YNNKEL (reference sequence). V was shortened by 5 bases and J by 3 bases, with 13 bases between the two germline ends.

In DNA, the CDR3 is TGCGCCAGCAGCTTGCTAGGACAGACAACTAACTATGGCTACACCTTC. Translation: CASSLLGQTTNYGYTF. V gene TRBV5-1 combines with J gene TRBJ1-2, with D possibly being TRBD1 (6 bases). This CDR3 has 16 amino acids. Trimming cost V 1 base and J 0 bases, with 13 bases left between them. Germline V CDR1 and CDR2: SGHRS, YFSETQ.